These T cell receptor beta chains were read from a single sample in a study of T cell repertoires in cytomegalovirus infection. These receptors lack a known antigen. TCRdb itself ran the reads through MiXCR, one entry per CDR3 protein. The data hold approximately 83,000 distinct CDR3 sequences, with more than 20% observed a single time. This specimen was CD8+ T cells from cultured PBMCs, taken from culture after CMV antigen stimulation. The receptors shown here come from a human donor in good health (CMV status not recorded). Some clones in this sample may be carry-over from other donors' samples. The CDR3 runs from the conserved cysteine through the conserved F or W. The D gene is left open where the match is weak. Not every row has a clone size; where given, it reads once, few, many or a size class.

v_call	clone_size	j_call	d_call	cdr3_nt	cdr3_aa
TRBV5-1	-	TRBJ1-1	-	TGCGCCAGCAGCTCCCCGGGGGGTGAAGCTTTCTTT	CASSSPGGEAFF
TRBV4-1	few	TRBJ2-3	-	TGCGCCAGCAGCCAATTCAAAGGGGCTAGCACAGATACGCAGTATTTT	CASSQFKGASTDTQYF
TRBV7-9	many	TRBJ2-2	-	TGTGCCAGCAGCGATGGGAGGACCGGGGAGCTGTTTTTT	CASSDGRTGELFF
TRBV7-3	many	TRBJ2-3	-	TGTGCCAGCAGCTTAACGTTTGGGTCTACAGATACGCAGTATTTT	CASSLTFGSTDTQYF
TRBV11-2	-	TRBJ1-1	TRBD1	TGTGCCAGCAGCTCACCCACCAGGGGGGAGGCGGACACTGAAGCTTTCTTT	CASSSPTRGEADTEAFF
TRBV27	-	TRBJ2-3	-	TGTGCCAGCAGTACCGCAGCGGGCTTTAGCACAGATACGCAGTATTTT	CASSTAAGFSTDTQYF
TRBV27	few	TRBJ2-2	-	TGTGCCAGCAGTTTATCTAGGGGAGGCACCGGGGAGCTGTTTTTT	CASSLSRGGTGELFF
TRBV12-3/TRBV12-4	many	TRBJ1-2	-	TGTGCCAGCAGTTTTAGCGGGGTCATCGGGGAGTCTAACTATGGCTACACCTTC	CASSFSGVIGESNYGYTF
TRBV28	many	TRBJ2-1	-	TGTGCCAGCAGTTTAAGGGTGGGGAACCCAACAGACTACAATGAGCAGTTCTTC	CASSLRVGNPTDYNEQFF
TRBV29-1	-	TRBJ1-2	-	TGCAGCGTTGAGACGCCCCGAGGACAGCCGTATGGCTACACCTTC	CSVETPRGQPYGYTF
TRBV7-2	many	TRBJ1-2	TRBD1	TGTGCCAGCAGCTTAAGAGGACAGGCCGGCAATAGGAAGGGCTACACCTTC	CASSLRGQAGNRKGYTF
TRBV7-3	few	TRBJ2-7	-	TGTGCCAGCAGCTTAAACGGGAGCCCAATCTACGAGCAGTACTTC	CASSLNGSPIYEQYF
TRBV4-1	many	TRBJ1-1	-	TGCGCCAGCAGCCAAGCCACGGGGGCCACGAACACTGAAGCTTTCTTT	CASSQATGATNTEAFF
TRBV10-1	few	TRBJ2-1	-	TGCGCCAGCAGTGAGCCGGGAGAGTTCAGCAATGAGCAGTTCTTC	CASSEPGEFSNEQFF
TRBV7-2	many	TRBJ1-2	-	TGTGCCAGCAGCTTAGCGCTGAGGGGGAACTATGGCTACACCTTC	CASSLALRGNYGYTF
TRBV20-1	-	TRBJ2-1	-	TGCAGTGCTAGCCCTCTAGCGAATTACAATGAGCAGTTCTTC	CSASPLANYNEQFF
TRBV7-2	many	TRBJ2-6	TRBD1	TGTGCCAGCAGCTTAGTCGGGACAGGGGTTGTGTCTGGGGCCAACGTCCTGACTTTC	CASSLVGTGVVSGANVLTF
TRBV5-4	-	TRBJ1-1	-	TGTGCCAGCAGCTTGGGTGCGGCTGAAGCTTTCTTT	CASSLGAAEAFF
TRBV5-1	few	TRBJ1-1	TRBD1	TGCGCCAGCAGCTCCCTCGTGGCAGGGGGTATGAACACTGAAGCTTTCTTT	CASSSLVAGGMNTEAFF
TRBV20-1	-	TRBJ1-2	-	TGCAGTTCTATCTCAGGGGAGTATGGCTACACCTTC	CSSISGEYGYTF
TRBV27	few	TRBJ1-5	TRBD1	TGTGCCAGCAGTCAAAACTACCCCGACAGGGGACGGGCTCAGCCCCAGCATTTT	CASSQNYPDRGRAQPQHF
TRBV28	-	TRBJ2-2	-	TGTGCCAGCGGACTACCATTAAACACCGGGGAGCTGTTTTTT	CASGLPLNTGELFF